These T cell receptor beta chains were read from a single sample in a study of CD8 T cells in ankylosing spondylitis. TCRdb used MiXCR to reprocess the 5' RACE reads, holding one entry per CDR3 protein. Altogether about 200,000 distinct CDR3 sequences are present, about 7% being singletons, with the ten largest covering approximately 15%. The sample comprised blood, either unsorted or a sorted T cell fraction (not recorded which). These receptors all stem from a male donor with ankylosing spondylitis. The CDR3 runs from the conserved cysteine through the conserved F or W. Each record gives: J gene, clone size, V gene, D gene, CDR3 DNA, CDR3 protein. D genes are given only for firm matches. Size values are once, few and many counts, or a class for expanded clones, and some rows have none.

j_gene: TRBJ1-1; abundance: .; v_gene: TRBV6-2/TRBV6-3; d_gene: .; CDR3nt: TGTGCCAGCGAGAATTGGACTGAAGCTTTCTTT; CDR3aa: CASENWTEAFF
j_gene: TRBJ1-5; abundance: many; v_gene: TRBV7-2; d_gene: TRBD1; CDR3nt: TGTGCCAGCAGCTTGGGACAGGGGTATCAGCCCCAGCATTTT; CDR3aa: CASSLGQGYQPQHF
j_gene: TRBJ2-1; abundance: many; v_gene: TRBV6-2/TRBV6-3; d_gene: .; CDR3nt: TGTGCCAGCAGTTACGCGCCCAGCGGGACATCAATGGGGGACTACAATGAGCAGTTCTTC; CDR3aa: CASSYAPSGTSMGDYNEQFF
j_gene: TRBJ1-2; abundance: many; v_gene: TRBV19; d_gene: .; CDR3nt: TGTGCCAGGACGCTGGCCGAGAGTCTTGGCTACACCTTC; CDR3aa: CARTLAESLGYTF
j_gene: TRBJ2-1; abundance: .; v_gene: TRBV28; d_gene: TRBD2; CDR3nt: TGTGCCAGCAGTCCGGGACTAGCGGGAGTCTATGAGCAGTTCTTC; CDR3aa: CASSPGLAGVYEQFF
j_gene: TRBJ1-1; abundance: many; v_gene: TRBV7-9; d_gene: .; CDR3nt: TGTGCCAGCAGCCCTGGACCCCTTGAAGCTTTCTTT; CDR3aa: CASSPGPLEAFF
j_gene: TRBJ2-7; abundance: many; v_gene: TRBV7-8; d_gene: TRBD2; CDR3nt: TGTGCCAGCAGCTTAGCTAGCGGGCCCTCCTACGAGCAGTACTTC; CDR3aa: CASSLASGPSYEQYF
j_gene: TRBJ2-3; abundance: many; v_gene: TRBV10-3; d_gene: .; CDR3nt: TGTGCCATCAGTGACTCTCGACCGCGGTATACGCAGTATTTT; CDR3aa: CAISDSRPRYTQYF
j_gene: TRBJ2-7; abundance: few; v_gene: TRBV6-2/TRBV6-3; d_gene: TRBD1; CDR3nt: TGTGCCAGCACCCTGGGACAGGGGGTCGGGCAGTACTTC; CDR3aa: CASTLGQGVGQYF
j_gene: TRBJ1-5; abundance: many; v_gene: TRBV4-1; d_gene: .; CDR3nt: TGCGCCAGCAGCCAAGATAGGGGAGGGACACCGAATCAGCCCCAGCATTTT; CDR3aa: CASSQDRGGTPNQPQHF
j_gene: TRBJ2-7; abundance: .; v_gene: TRBV29-1; d_gene: .; CDR3nt: TGCAGCGTTGAAGTCTCCTACGAGCAGTACTTC; CDR3aa: CSVEVSYEQYF
j_gene: TRBJ2-1; abundance: many; v_gene: TRBV6-1; d_gene: .; CDR3nt: TGTGCCAGCAGTGGACCCGTTATTCATAACAATGAGCAGTTCTTC; CDR3aa: CASSGPVIHNNEQFF
j_gene: TRBJ1-3; abundance: .; v_gene: TRBV5-1; d_gene: TRBD1; CDR3nt: TGCGCCAGCAGCGCGGGACAGGCCGGAAACACCATATATTTT; CDR3aa: CASSAGQAGNTIYF
j_gene: TRBJ2-7; abundance: many; v_gene: TRBV5-6; d_gene: TRBD1; CDR3nt: TGTGCCAGCAGCGCAACAGGGGCCGAGCAGTACTTC; CDR3aa: CASSATGAEQYF
j_gene: TRBJ2-5; abundance: many; v_gene: TRBV27; d_gene: .; CDR3nt: TGTGCCAGCGGGACAAGCATTCGAGAGACCCAGTACTTC; CDR3aa: CASGTSIRETQYF
j_gene: TRBJ1-1; abundance: many; v_gene: TRBV7-9; d_gene: .; CDR3nt: TGTGCCAGCAGTTTCGGGACTTACGGGGAAGCTTTCTTT; CDR3aa: CASSFGTYGEAFF
j_gene: TRBJ2-1; abundance: .; v_gene: TRBV20-1; d_gene: TRBD2; CDR3nt: TGCAGTGCTAGAGCCGGGACTAGCGTTTACAATGAGCAGTTCTTC; CDR3aa: CSARAGTSVYNEQFF
j_gene: TRBJ2-7; abundance: .; v_gene: TRBV28; d_gene: .; CDR3nt: TGTGCCAGCAGTCCCCAGGCAGGGCGTAGCTACGAGCAGTACTTC; CDR3aa: CASSPQAGRSYEQYF
j_gene: TRBJ1-5; abundance: .; v_gene: TRBV20-1; d_gene: TRBD1; CDR3nt: TGCAGTGCCCTGGACAGGTATAGCAATCAGCCCCAGCATTTT; CDR3aa: CSALDRYSNQPQHF
j_gene: TRBJ1-1; abundance: many; v_gene: TRBV9; d_gene: .; CDR3nt: TGTGCCAGCAGCGTAGCTATCTCCGATGGATGGTACACTGAAGCTTTCTTT; CDR3aa: CASSVAISDGWYTEAFF
j_gene: TRBJ2-1; abundance: many; v_gene: TRBV11-2; d_gene: TRBD1; CDR3nt: TGTGCCAGCAGCTTAGGCCGGGACAGGGGTTACAATGAGCAGTTCTTC; CDR3aa: CASSLGRDRGYNEQFF
j_gene: TRBJ2-3; abundance: many; v_gene: TRBV7-9; d_gene: .; CDR3nt: TGTGCCAGCAGCTTAGCGATAAGCGGGAGCACAGATACGCAGTATTTT; CDR3aa: CASSLAISGSTDTQYF
j_gene: TRBJ1-1; abundance: many; v_gene: TRBV14; d_gene: .; CDR3nt: TGTGCCAGCAGCCAAGTTCGTGGACGGGCTCGTGGCACTGAAGCTTTCTTT; CDR3aa: CASSQVRGRARGTEAFF
j_gene: TRBJ2-7; abundance: many; v_gene: TRBV4-3; d_gene: TRBD2; CDR3nt: TGCGCCAGCAGCCGCGGGGGGAACTCCTACGAGCAGTACTTC; CDR3aa: CASSRGGNSYEQYF
j_gene: TRBJ2-7; abundance: many; v_gene: TRBV4-1; d_gene: .; CDR3nt: TGCGCCAGCAGCCTCACGGAGGGGGACCTCCTCTACGAGCAGTACTTC; CDR3aa: CASSLTEGDLLYEQYF
j_gene: TRBJ1-1; abundance: many; v_gene: TRBV7-2; d_gene: .; CDR3nt: TGTGCCAGCAGCTTAGTCAGGGGTACTGAAGCTTTCTTT; CDR3aa: CASSLVRGTEAFF
j_gene: TRBJ2-5; abundance: many; v_gene: TRBV7-6; d_gene: .; CDR3nt: TGTGCCAGCAGCTTAACTAGCTCTGGGGGGACCCAGTACTTC; CDR3aa: CASSLTSSGGTQYF
j_gene: TRBJ2-5; abundance: many; v_gene: TRBV7-9; d_gene: TRBD1; CDR3nt: TGTGCCAGCAGCTTAGAACGCCAGGGGGAAAAGACCCAGTACTTC; CDR3aa: CASSLERQGEKTQYF